The T cell receptor (beta chain) under discussion was sequenced for a study of sequential checkpoint blockade in melanoma. Germline-derived CDR1 and CDR2 are MNHEY and SMNVEV (reference sequence). The CDR3 is 15 residues long. With 4 bases clipped from V and 7 bases from J, the junction kept 12 bases outside the gene matches. The repertoire was sequenced with immunoSEQ multiplex PCR; TCRdb's copy has only in-frame clones and lacks some. The sample has 9,500 to 12,000 clones, less than 80% seen once; the top ten hold 35% to 40%. Treatment of the sample: randomized to nivolumab then ipilimumab (arm A) or the reverse (arm B). No patient had prior DNA-damaging chemotherapy. This clone was recorded once.

The clonotype originates from a human donor with melanoma. Sample: CD8+ T cells sorted from blood (inferred from file names), taken from a patient given nivolumab and ipilimumab in sequence. This chain uses TRBV27 with TRBJ1-1, with TRBD1 matching 7 bases. The CDR3 DNA is TGTGCCAGCAGTTCACCATTTACAGGGGTGGGTGAAGCTTTCTTT. It yields the protein CASSSPFTGVGEAFF.